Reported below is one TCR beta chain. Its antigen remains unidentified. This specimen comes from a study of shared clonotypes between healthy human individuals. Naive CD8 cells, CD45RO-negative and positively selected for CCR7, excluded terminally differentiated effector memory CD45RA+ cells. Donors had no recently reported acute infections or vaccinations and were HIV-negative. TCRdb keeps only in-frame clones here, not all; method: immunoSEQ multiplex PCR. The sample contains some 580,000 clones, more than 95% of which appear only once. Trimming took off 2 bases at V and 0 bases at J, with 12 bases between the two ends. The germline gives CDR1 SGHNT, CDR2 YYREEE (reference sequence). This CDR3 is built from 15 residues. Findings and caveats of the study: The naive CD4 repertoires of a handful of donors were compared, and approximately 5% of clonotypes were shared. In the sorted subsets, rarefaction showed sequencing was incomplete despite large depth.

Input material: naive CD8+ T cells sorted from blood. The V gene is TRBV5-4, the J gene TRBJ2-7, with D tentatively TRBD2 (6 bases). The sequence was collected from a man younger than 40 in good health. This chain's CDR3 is CASSFWVGGSYEQYF. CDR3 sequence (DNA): TGTGCCAGCAGCTTCTGGGTCGGGGGCTCCTACGAGCAGTACTTC.